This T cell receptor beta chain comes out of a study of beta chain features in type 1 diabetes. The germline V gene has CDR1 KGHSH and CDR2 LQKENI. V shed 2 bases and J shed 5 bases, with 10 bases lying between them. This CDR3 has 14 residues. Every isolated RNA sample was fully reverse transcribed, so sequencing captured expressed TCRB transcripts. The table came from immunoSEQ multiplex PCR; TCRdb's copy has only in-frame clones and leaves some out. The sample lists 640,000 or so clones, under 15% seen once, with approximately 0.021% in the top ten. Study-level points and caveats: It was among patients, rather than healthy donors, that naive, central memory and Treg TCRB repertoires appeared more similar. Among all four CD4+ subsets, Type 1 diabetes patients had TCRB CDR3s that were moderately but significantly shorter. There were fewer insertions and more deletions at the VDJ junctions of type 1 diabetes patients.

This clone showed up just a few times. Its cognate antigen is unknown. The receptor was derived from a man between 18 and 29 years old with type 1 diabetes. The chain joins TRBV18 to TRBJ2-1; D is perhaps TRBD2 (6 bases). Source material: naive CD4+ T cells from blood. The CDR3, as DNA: TGTGCCAGCTCACCAGGAGGGTTAGACAATGAGCAGTTCTTC. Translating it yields CASSPGGLDNEQFF.